This T cell receptor beta chain was identified in a study of T cell repertoires in cytomegalovirus infection. Study-level findings and limits: The study identified carriers of CMV plus the relevant HLA from cumulative public TCR beta family frequency.

With regard to this clonotype: The target antigen is unknown.

This CDR3 comprises 17 residues. Trimming took off 0 bases at V and 5 bases at J, with 19 bases between the two ends. Germline assignment: CDR1 SGHAT and CDR2 FQNNGV. In TCRdb, the reads were re-called with MiXCR into one record per CDR3 protein. The data show about 830,000 distinct CDR3 sequences, about 33% seen once. This chain connects TRBV11-2 to TRBJ1-1; D might be TRBD1 (5 bases). This TCR was recovered from a human donor in good health (CMV status not recorded). Some clones in this sample may be carry-over from other donors' samples. Sequenced material: cultured CD8+ T cells from PBMCs, taken from culture after CMV antigen stimulation. The CDR3 loop reads CASSLDVWGLRGTEAFF. The CDR3 DNA reads as TGTGCCAGCAGCTTAGATGTGTGGGGCTTGAGGGGAACTGAAGCTTTCTTT.